These T cell receptor beta chains were read from a single sample in a study of shared clonotypes between healthy human individuals. Clones were read by immunoSEQ multiplex PCR, and TCRdb kept only the in-frame ones, dropping some. Altogether under 1,900,000 clones are present, approximately 98.5% being singletons, with the ten largest covering 0.36%. What was sequenced was naive CD4+ T cells sorted from blood. The receptor source for this set is a man aged 25 to 45 in good health. Each CDR3 is given with its conserved first and last residue. A D gene is named only where the DNA matches it firmly. Part of the rows lack a size; the others show once, few, many or a class for expanded clones.

-	TRBV28	TRBD1	TRBJ1-2	CASSFYRTGRSNYGYTF	TGTGCCAGCAGTTTCTATCGGACAGGGCGAAGTAACTATGGCTACACCTTC
-	TRBV5-1	-	TRBJ2-7	CASSIDRLAGEQYF	TGCGCCAGCAGCATCGACAGGCTGGCCGGCGAGCAGTACTTC
-	TRBV14	-	TRBJ1-4	CASSSRQWATNEKLFF	TGTGCCAGCAGCTCTCGCCAATGGGCAACTAATGAAAAACTGTTTTTT
-	TRBV27	-	TRBJ2-7	CASSLGPDSYEQYF	TGTGCCAGCAGTTTAGGTCCAGACTCCTACGAGCAGTACTTC
-	TRBV6-6	TRBD2	TRBJ2-7	CASSISGSSYEQYF	TGTGCCAGCAGCATAAGCGGGAGCTCCTACGAGCAGTACTTC
-	TRBV7-4	-	TRBJ2-5	CASSPKEGEGPVTQYF	TGTGCCAGCAGCCCGAAGGAGGGGGAGGGCCCTGTGACCCAGTACTTC
-	TRBV6-6	-	TRBJ1-1	CASSYSAGKAFF	TGTGCCAGCAGTTACTCCGCCGGGAAAGCTTTCTTT
-	TRBV7-2	-	TRBJ1-5	CASSPQYSNQPQHF	TGTGCCAGCAGCCCCCAGTATAGCAATCAGCCCCAGCATTTT
-	TRBV11-1	TRBD2	TRBJ2-7	CASSIVGGRIYEQYF	TGTGCCAGCAGCATAGTTGGCGGGAGGATCTACGAGCAGTACTTC
-	TRBV10-3	-	TRBJ1-1	CAISDEVRNTEAFF	TGTGCCATCAGTGATGAGGTCCGGAACACTGAAGCTTTCTTT
-	TRBV5-1	-	TRBJ2-3	CASSPGWSGSTDTQYF	TGCGCCAGCAGCCCCGGCTGGAGCGGGAGCACAGATACGCAGTATTTT
-	TRBV4-3	-	TRBJ2-3	CASSQTLGQTTDTQYF	TGCGCCAGCAGCCAGACCCTCGGACAGACCACAGATACGCAGTATTTT
-	TRBV5-1	-	TRBJ2-3	CASTLDGTDTQYF	TGCGCCAGCACCCTGGACGGCACAGATACGCAGTATTTT
-	TRBV11-2	TRBD2	TRBJ2-7	CASSFTSGKPTYEQYF	TGTGCCAGCAGCTTTACTAGCGGGAAACCGACCTACGAGCAGTACTTC
-	TRBV11-2	-	TRBJ2-7	CASSLENLEQYF	TGTGCCAGCAGCTTAGAGAACCTCGAGCAGTACTTC
-	TRBV11-2	TRBD2	TRBJ2-2	CASSLYPGTRSGELFF	TGTGCCAGCAGCTTATACCCCGGGACTAGATCCGGGGAGCTGTTTTTT
-	TRBV14	-	TRBJ2-1	CASSQKSSWRYNEQFF	TGTGCCAGCAGCCAAAAGTCTTCATGGCGGTACAATGAGCAGTTCTTC
-	TRBV30	-	TRBJ2-7	CAWSRIDYEQYF	TGTGCCTGGAGTAGGATAGACTACGAGCAGTACTTC
-	TRBV28	-	TRBJ2-1	CASRLQNNEQFF	TGTGCCAGCAGATTACAAAACAATGAGCAGTTCTTC
-	TRBV29-1	TRBD1	TRBJ2-1	CSVDRAGNEQFF	TGCAGCGTAGACAGGGCTGGGAATGAGCAGTTCTTC
-	TRBV5-6	-	TRBJ2-3	CASSLAAKPQYF	TGTGCCAGCAGCTTGGCGGCTAAGCCGCAGTATTTT
-	TRBV25-1	-	TRBJ1-2	CASSPAGQAREGYTF	TGTGCCAGCAGCCCCGCGGGGCAGGCCCGAGAAGGCTACACCTTC
-	TRBV2	-	TRBJ1-5	CASSDSRDDQPQHF	TGTGCCAGCAGTGATTCGAGGGACGACCAGCCCCAGCATTTT
-	TRBV6-5	TRBD2	TRBJ2-7	CASSYSTSGGPYEQYF	TGTGCCAGCAGTTACTCGACTAGCGGGGGGCCCTACGAGCAGTACTTC
-	TRBV5-1	TRBD2	TRBJ2-5	CASSLAGGNQETQYF	TGCGCCAGCAGCTTGGCGGGGGGAAACCAAGAGACCCAGTACTTC
-	TRBV4-2	-	TRBJ2-3	CASSRGESSTDTQYF	TGTGCCAGCAGCCGAGGGGAATCTAGCACAGATACGCAGTATTTT
-	TRBV5-6	TRBD2	TRBJ2-7	CASSPVIVAGGFEQYF	TGTGCCAGCAGCCCGGTTATTGTAGCGGGAGGCTTCGAGCAGTACTTC
-	TRBV28	-	TRBJ1-1	CASSSRKGMAFF	TGTGCCAGCAGTTCCCGTAAAGGTATGGCTTTCTTT
-	TRBV19	-	TRBJ2-4	CASSVLGSGAKNIQYF	TGTGCCAGTAGTGTCTTGGGGTCCGGGGCCAAAAACATTCAGTACTTC
-	TRBV7-9	TRBD2	TRBJ2-5	CASSLAALAGGGQETQYF	TGTGCCAGCAGCTTAGCCGCCCTAGCGGGAGGGGGCCAAGAGACCCAGTACTTC
-	TRBV7-2	-	TRBJ2-7	CASSLSNWREQYF	TGTGCCAGCAGCTTAAGTAATTGGCGGGAGCAGTACTTC
-	TRBV2	-	TRBJ2-2	CASSAAGLNTGELFF	TGTGCCAGCAGTGCAGCAGGACTGAACACCGGGGAGCTGTTTTTT
once	TRBV7-8	-	TRBJ2-7	CASSLVSGAGYEQYF	TGTGCCAGCAGCTTAGTGAGCGGTGCCGGATACGAGCAGTACTTC
-	TRBV28	TRBD2	TRBJ2-1	CASSRTSYNEQFF	TGTGCCAGCAGCCGGACTAGTTACAATGAGCAGTTCTTC
-	TRBV7-3	TRBD2	TRBJ2-1	CASSFSGRVYNEQFF	TGTGCCAGCAGCTTTAGCGGGAGGGTCTACAATGAGCAGTTCTTC
-	TRBV5-1	-	TRBJ1-1	CASNSGGDTEAFF	TGCGCCAGCAACTCTGGGGGGGACACTGAAGCTTTCTTT
-	TRBV5-1	-	TRBJ2-1	CASSFTGGVSYNEQFF	TGCGCCAGCAGCTTCACCGGGGGAGTTTCCTACAATGAGCAGTTCTTC
-	TRBV5-1	-	TRBJ2-7	CASFGQSYEQYF	TGCGCCAGCTTCGGACAGTCCTACGAGCAGTACTTC
-	TRBV5-4	TRBD2	TRBJ2-7	CASSLAAGGSYEQYF	TGTGCCAGCAGCTTGGCCGCGGGAGGGTCCTACGAGCAGTACTTC
-	TRBV5-6	TRBD1	TRBJ1-5	CASSYYRQGAKNQPQHF	TGTGCCAGCAGCTATTACCGGCAGGGGGCAAAGAATCAGCCCCAGCATTTT
-	TRBV4-1	TRBD1	TRBJ2-5	CASSFHRGGETQYF	TGCGCCAGCAGCTTCCACAGGGGCGGGGAGACCCAGTACTTC
-	TRBV5-1	TRBD1	TRBJ2-6	CASQRWTGEPSNVLTF	TGCGCCAGCCAACGCTGGACAGGGGAACCCTCCAACGTCCTGACTTTC
-	TRBV29-1	-	TRBJ2-7	CSVVGGGLGYEQYF	TGCAGCGTTGTTGGCGGGGGCCTTGGGTACGAGCAGTACTTC
-	TRBV11-2	-	TRBJ2-5	CASSLVRGKETQYF	TGTGCCAGCAGCTTGGTAAGGGGGAAGGAGACCCAGTACTTC